Following are 24 T cell receptor beta chains from one sample sequenced in a study of OX40 agonist ivuxolimab in advanced cancers. Produced via immunoSEQ multiplex PCR; TCRdb's table is partial and in-frame only. Here the sample spans tens of thousands of clones, around nine tenths being singletons. Sequencing was performed on CD4+ or CD8+ T cells sorted from blood, taken in a trial of the OX40 agonist ivuxolimab. The receptors derive from an adult with an advanced solid tumor such as melanoma, head and neck, liver or kidney cancer.

The chain is built from TRBV18 and TRBJ2-2; D may match TRBD1 or TRBD2 (5 bases each). The CDR3 runs 15 residues. Germline CDR1 reads KGHSH; CDR2 reads LQKENI. With 9 bases removed from V and 0 bases from J, the gap between germline ends came to 14 bases. This chain's CDR3 is CASKPGTSNTGELFF. CDR3 DNA sequence: TGTGCCAGTAAACCCGGGACCTCGAACACCGGGGAGCTGTTTTTT.

The V gene is TRBV18, the J gene TRBJ2-3, with 10 positions matching TRBD2. The CDR3 is 15 amino acids. V dropped 3 bases and J dropped 4; count of bases not matched to a gene: 4. The germline V gene encodes CDR1 KGHSH and CDR2 LQKENI. As DNA, the CDR3 is TGTGCCAGCTCACCGGAGCGGGGGGGCGCAGATACGCAGTATTTT. As protein: CASSPERGGADTQYF.

The chain recombines TRBV29-1 with TRBJ2-5; 7 nucleotides align to TRBD1. The germline CDR1 and CDR2 sequences are SQVTM and ANQGSEA. The CDR3 runs to 13 residues. Germline trimming cut 4 bases from V and 6 bases from J; bases unmatched to any gene: 8. CDR3 region: CSVARQGIQTQYF. In DNA, the CDR3 is TGCAGCGTTGCCCGACAGGGCATCCAGACCCAGTACTTC.

In regard to this clone: An end of the junction does not agree with germline; a read error may underlie this. The V call is TRBV5-4, the J call TRBJ2-7; 7 bases are a match to TRBD1. The germline gives CDR1 SGHNT, CDR2 YYREEE (reference sequence). This CDR3 has 17 amino acids. CDR3 DNA: TGCGCCAGCAGCCCGGACAGTCTCCCAGGGGGTTCCTACGAGCAGTACTTC. Protein product: CASSPDSLPGGSYEQYF.

This clone appeared a single time. This chain links TRBV7-9 with TRBJ2-5; tentative D call: TRBD2 (6 bases). With the DNA end fitting TRBJ2-7 better, the J assignment may be wrong. CDR1 and CDR2 (germline): SEHNR, FQNEAQ (reference sequence). This CDR3 is 13 amino acids long. CDR3 coding DNA: TGTGCCAGCAGCTTGTGGGAGGCAGACGAGCAGTACTTC. It translates to CASSLWEADEQYF.

This chain joins TRBV5-3 and TRBJ1-2; D is unresolved. TRBV5-3 is classed as an ORF, of uncertain function. The V gene lost 1 base and the J gene lost 6 bases, with 13 bases spanning the gap. CDR3 length equals 14 residues. The DNA of the CDR3 is TGTGCCAGAAGCTTGACCTGGGAGGAGGATGGCTACACCTTC. Amino acids: CARSLTWEEDGYTF.

The V and J genes are TRBV6-5 and TRBJ2-1; D may be TRBD1 or TRBD2 (6 bases each). Trimming left V 0 bases short and J 2 bases short, with 11 bases between. CDR3 size: 16 residues. The germline V gene has CDR1 MNHEY and CDR2 SVGAGI. CDR3: CASSYSTGAPYNEQFF. The CDR3 coding sequence is TGTGCCAGCAGTTACTCAACGGGGGCTCCCTACAATGAGCAGTTCTTC.

This chain uses TRBV7-2 with TRBJ2-7, with unresolved D. V was trimmed by 5 bases and J by 6 bases, leaving 11 bases between them. Per germline, CDR1 SGHTA and CDR2 FQGNSA. There are 12 residues in the CDR3. The CDR3 bases are TGTGCCAGCAGCCTCTTGAGGAGCGAGCAGTACTTC. Its protein product is CASSLLRSEQYF.

The V gene is TRBV7-9, the J gene TRBJ2-7; a weak D match, TRBD1 (6 bases). Trimming cost V 4 bases and J 6 bases, with 16 bases left between them. The CDR3 is 14 residues long. Germline CDR1 SEHNR, CDR2 FQNEAQ (reference sequence). The CDR3 DNA follows: TGTGCCAGCAGCTCTGATACAGGGCTCTCCGAGCAGTACTTC. Protein product: CASSSDTGLSEQYF.

The rearrangement links TRBV10-1 to TRBJ2-1, with D tentatively TRBD1 (6 bases). V lost 3 bases and J lost 6, with 21 bases in between. Germline assignment: CDR1 WNHNN and CDR2 SYGVQD (reference sequence). This CDR3 spans 17 amino acids. CDR3 bases: TGCGCCAGCAGTGATGGGACAATTAGGACATCGGCCAATGAGCAGTTCTTC. Its protein product is CASSDGTIRTSANEQFF.

V usage is TRBV19 and J usage is TRBJ1-5; 7 bases line up with TRBD1. Trimming took 3 bases from V and 6 from J; bases not matched to a gene: 5. The CDR3 totals 14 residues. Germline CDR1 is LNHDA and CDR2 is SQIVND (reference sequence). CDR3 residues: CASSMTGSGQPQHF. CDR3 nucleotide sequence: TGTGCCAGTAGTATGACAGGGTCGGGTCAGCCCCAGCATTTT.

This clone was recorded only once. The chain employs TRBV9 and TRBJ1-2, with 7 bases that match TRBD1. V shed 2 bases and J 0 bases; nucleotides not matched to a gene: 7. Germline CDR1 SGDLS, CDR2 YYNGEE. CDR3 length equals 16 residues. The CDR3 region is CASSVSGDSPNYGYTF. CDR3 sequence (DNA): TGTGCCAGCAGCGTCAGTGGGGACAGTCCTAACTATGGCTACACCTTC.

This chain links TRBV5-4 with TRBJ2-5, with D hard to call. The germline V gene has CDR1 SGHNT and CDR2 YYREEE (reference sequence). Trimming stripped 3 bases from V and 4 bases from J, with 16 bases between. The CDR3 runs to 15 residues. CDR3 bases: TGTGCCAGCAGCTCACCCTCTGGGATTGGAGAGACCCAGTACTTC. It is translated as CASSSPSGIGETQYF.

The J gene is TRBJ2-7, the V gene TRBV5-8; 8 bases line up with TRBD1. Germline V gives CDR1 SGHTS, CDR2 YDEGEE. This CDR3 spans 15 amino acids. J was trimmed by 4 bases and V by 3 bases; bases with no gene match: 9. The CDR3: CASSSSDRVKYEQYF. CDR3 nucleotides: TGTGCCAGCAGCTCCTCGGACAGGGTTAAATACGAGCAGTACTTC.

The chain employs TRBV19 and TRBJ1-1; 11 bases fit TRBD1. In germline, CDR1 is LNHDA, CDR2 SQIVND (reference sequence). This CDR3 contains 16 residues. Germline trimming cut 4 bases from V and 4 bases from J; bases unmatched to any gene: 8. CDR3 in amino acids: CASSTRTGGAGTEAFF. CDR3 DNA: TGTGCCAGTAGTACCCGGACAGGGGGCGCGGGCACTGAAGCTTTCTTT.

Only a few counts were recorded for this clone. J is TRBJ2-1 and V is TRBV6-4; no reliable D call. Germline assignment: CDR1 MRHNA and CDR2 SNTAGT. This CDR3 comprises 15 residues. V was clipped by 5 bases and J by 6 bases, with 17 bases between them. The DNA for the CDR3 is TGTGCCAGCAGTCTGAGAACGTCTACTCGCAATGAGCAGTTCTTC. Protein product: CASSLRTSTRNEQFF.

The gene calls are TRBV11-2 and TRBJ2-5, with TRBD2 as a possible D gene (6 bases). The CDR3 is made up of 17 amino acids. Germline CDR1 SGHAT, CDR2 FQNNGV. Trimming removed 1 base at V and 1 base at J, with 16 bases between. CDR3 loop: CASSLGTRAGSQETQYF. The CDR3 DNA follows: TGTGCCAGCAGCTTAGGGACACGGGCGGGATCCCAAGAGACCCAGTACTTC.

V gene TRBV29-1 combines with J gene TRBJ2-7; possible D gene TRBD1, 6 bases. V was trimmed by 6 bases and J by 2 bases, leaving 14 bases between them. CDR1 and CDR2 from the germline V gene are SQVTM and ANQGSEA. This CDR3 is built from 13 residues. The CDR3 region is CSVGDQGPYEQYF. Written as DNA, the CDR3 is TGCAGCGTGGGAGATCAGGGGCCCTACGAGCAGTACTTC.

The DNA of the CDR3 is TGTGCCAGCAGCTTAGCGCAAGGACAGGGTACCTACGAGCAGTACTTC. Its translation is CASSLAQGQGTYEQYF. The chain employs TRBV7-9 and TRBJ2-7; TRBD1 aligns across 8 bases. The germline V gene has CDR1 SEHNR and CDR2 FQNEAQ (reference sequence). V gave up 0 bases and J gave up 2 bases; unmatched junction bases: 6. This CDR3 region has 16 residues.

The chain couples TRBV18 to TRBJ1-1, with D perhaps TRBD1 (6 bases). Germline CDR1 and CDR2: KGHSH and LQKENI. The CDR3 is 14 residues long. Trimming stripped 0 bases from V and 3 bases from J, with 8 bases between. The CDR3 reads CASSPPGGHTEAFF. The CDR3 coding sequence is TGTGCCAGCTCACCACCAGGGGGGCACACTGAAGCTTTCTTT. The entire variable domain, with the rest obtained from reference TRBV18 and TRBJ1-1, is as follows: NAGVMQNPRHLVRRRGQEARLRCSPMKGHSHVYWYRQLPEEGLKFMVYLQKENIIDESGMPKERFSAEFPKEGPSILRIQQVVRGDSAAYFCASSPPGGHTEAFFGQGTRLTVV.

The chain has TRBV7-2 and TRBJ2-7, with TRBD2 matching over 11 bases. Trimming removed 3 bases from V and 0 bases from J; junction bases left unmatched: 10. This CDR3 has 18 residues. The germline CDR1 and CDR2 sequences are SGHTA and FQGNSA. The CDR3 spells CASSLGGSSGRSSYEQYF. The CDR3 DNA reads TGTGCCAGCAGCTTGGGGGGGTCTAGCGGGAGGAGCTCCTACGAGCAGTACTTC.

The rearrangement links TRBV19 to TRBJ2-7; D possibly corresponds to TRBD1 (5 bases). The germline gives CDR1 LNHDA, CDR2 SQIVND (reference sequence). V gave up 3 bases and J gave up 0 bases, with 12 bases separating them. The CDR3 contains 15 residues. The CDR3 region has the DNA TGTGCCAGTAGTATCGATCCAGGGCGCTCCTACGAGCAGTACTTC. This gives the protein CASSIDPGRSYEQYF.

About this clone: Other nucleotide sequences from this sample produce the same CDR3. DNA of the CDR3: TGTGCCAGCAGCTTGGGGGACACCCCGGCGGAGACCCAGTACTTC. Protein sequence: CASSLGDTPAETQYF. The V gene is TRBV7-9, the J gene TRBJ2-5; tentatively, D is TRBD1 (6 bases). Trimming pared 3 bases from V and 5 bases from J, leaving 16 bases between. The CDR3 extends over 15 amino acids. The germline CDR1 and CDR2 sequences are SEHNR and FQNEAQ (reference sequence).

V is TRBV19 and J is TRBJ1-1; 9 bases match TRBD1. The CDR3 spans 13 residues. Germline V CDR1 and CDR2: LNHDA, SQIVND (reference sequence). Germline trimming cut 6 bases from V and 2 bases from J; bases unmatched to any gene: 1. Written as DNA, the CDR3 is TGTGCCAGTAGGGACAGGGGCAACACTGAAGCTTTCTTT. Translated, it gives CASRDRGNTEAFF.